Below are 15 T cell receptor beta chains sequenced from a single sample in a study of PD-1 blockade in classical Hodgkin lymphoma. Assay used: immunoSEQ multiplex PCR; TCRdb lists only in-frame clones, some missing. The data hold 35,000 to 50,000 clones, with just over 65% observed a single time. Time point noted: cycle 4 day 1 (C4D1), after around six weeks of nivolumab. Following autologous stem cell transplantation, relapse occurred in every patient, and exposure to brentuximab vedotin varied. The sample here was peripheral blood mononuclear cells (PBMCs), taken before the fourth cycle of nivolumab. The receptors originated from a human donor with classical Hodgkin lymphoma.

This clone was picked up a small number of times. The chain is built from TRBV2 and TRBJ1-3; 7 nucleotides line up with TRBD1. The CDR3 covers 15 residues. Germline CDR1 reads SNHLY; CDR2 reads FYNNEI. Trimming at V came to 1 base and at J to 2 bases, leaving 2 bases not matched to a gene. CDR3 in DNA: TGTGCCAGCAGTGAAGTAGGGGGCACTGGAAACACCATATATTTT. Protein sequence: CASSEVGGTGNTIYF. Based on the CDR3 plus reference TRBV2 and TRBJ1-3, the full variable domain is EPEVTQTPSHQVTQMGQEVILRCVPISNHLYFYWYRQILGQKVEFLVSFYNNEISEKSEIFDDQFSVERPDGSNFTLKIRSTKLEDSAMYFCASSEVGGTGNTIYFGEGSWLTVV.

This CDR3 is CASSVDTSGSSGANVLTF. The CDR3 DNA reads as TGTGCCAGCAGCGTAGATACTAGCGGGAGCTCTGGGGCCAACGTCCTGACTTTC. V and J are TRBV9 and TRBJ2-6; TRBD2 aligns across 11 bases. The CDR3 spans 18 residues. The V segment lost 0 bases and the J segment 0 bases; nucleotides outside the gene matches: 2. Germline CDR1 SGDLS, CDR2 YYNGEE.

V gene TRBV5-5 combines with J gene TRBJ2-5; no firm D call. CDR3 length: 14 amino acids. V lost 1 base and J 4 bases, leaving 11 bases between the germline ends. Germline assignment: CDR1 SGHKS and CDR2 YYEKEE (reference sequence). The CDR3 reads CASSLIGFTETQYF. The DNA for the CDR3 is TGTGCCAGCAGCTTGATAGGGTTTACAGAGACCCAGTACTTC.

The chain has TRBV4-1 and TRBJ1-4; the match to TRBD1 covers 7 bases. Germline CDR1 MGHRA, CDR2 YSYEKL. This CDR3 has 15 amino acids. V shed 2 bases and J 8 bases; nucleotides not matched to a gene: 8. For the CDR3, the DNA is TGCGCCAGCAGCCAACCCGACAGGGTGTTGGAAAAACTGTTTTTT. Amino acids: CASSQPDRVLEKLFF.

Only a few counts were recorded for this clone. The chain couples TRBV19 to TRBJ1-2, with D maybe TRBD1 (5 bases). Germline V gene sequence: CDR1 LNHDA, CDR2 SQIVND (reference sequence). Trimming removed 6 bases from V and 0 bases from J, with 11 bases in between. CDR3 length equals 14 residues. In nucleotides, the CDR3 is TGTGCCAGTAGGGAGACGGGGGCTAACTATGGCTACACCTTC. This translates into CASRETGANYGYTF. The whole variable domain, filled in from reference TRBV19 and TRBJ1-2, reads DGGITQSPKYLFRKEGQNVTLSCEQNLNHDAMYWYRQDPGQGLRLIYYSQIVNDFQKGDIAEGYSVSREKKESFPLTVTSAQKNPTAFYLCASRETGANYGYTFGSGTRLTVV.

The rearrangement joins TRBV4-3 to TRBJ2-5; the D gene is possibly TRBD1 (6 bases). Per the germline V gene, CDR1 is LGHNA and CDR2 is YSLEER. V lost 0 bases to trimming and J lost 5 bases, with 13 bases between them. The length of the CDR3 is 15 residues. DNA for the CDR3: TGCGCCAGCAGCCAAGAAGGGGCCAGGGGCGAGACCCAGTACTTC. The encoded protein is CASSQEGARGETQYF.

Details on this clone: Additional DNA sequences in this sample encode the identical CDR3. This chain links TRBV19 with TRBJ2-5; D perhaps matches TRBD2 (5 bases). Germline CDR1 reads LNHDA; CDR2 reads SQIVND (reference sequence). V was shortened by 6 bases and J by 2 bases, with 7 bases between the two germline ends. The CDR3 is 12 residues long. Here the CDR3 DNA reads TGTGCCAGTAGGGGAGAACAAGAGACCCAGTACTTC. It specifies CASRGEQETQYF. Full variable domain (outside the CDR3, taken from reference TRBV19 and TRBJ2-5): DGGITQSPKYLFRKEGQNVTLSCEQNLNHDAMYWYRQDPGQGLRLIYYSQIVNDFQKGDIAEGYSVSREKKESFPLTVTSAQKNPTAFYLCASRGEQETQYFGPGTRLLVL.

The chain is built from TRBV5-1 and TRBJ2-3; D is perhaps TRBD2 (6 bases). Germline V gene lookup returns CDR1 SGHRS and CDR2 YFSETQ. V was cut by 2 bases and J by 4 bases, with 11 bases left in between. This CDR3 spans 14 amino acids. CDR3 DNA sequence: TGCGCCAGCAGCTTTGGGTCGGGGGCAGATACGCAGTATTTT. Amino acids: CASSFGSGADTQYF. Filled out from reference TRBV5-1 and TRBJ2-3, the complete variable domain reads KAGVTQTPRYLIKTRGQQVTLSCSPISGHRSVSWYQQTPGQGLQFLFEYFSETQRNKGNFPGRFSGRQFSNSRSEMNVSTLELGDSALYLCASSFGSGADTQYFGPGTRLTVL.

The chain has TRBV10-1 and TRBJ1-5; no firm D call. The germline V and J ends were trimmed by 4 bases and 4 bases, with 23 bases remaining between them. Germline CDR1 and CDR2: WNHNN and SYGVQD (reference sequence). This CDR3 is built from 18 residues. The CDR3 is CASSASRPRRAGNQPQHF. The DNA for the CDR3 is TGCGCCAGCAGTGCCAGCCGGCCGCGTCGGGCGGGAAATCAGCCCCAGCATTTT.

The gene calls are TRBV11-2 and TRBJ2-7, with 7 bases matching TRBD1. The CDR3 contains 15 residues. Germline CDR1 reads SGHAT; CDR2 reads FQNNGV. J gave up 4 bases and V 5 bases, and 11 bases lay outside the gene matches. The CDR3 here is CASSLRTGREYEQYF. For the CDR3, the DNA is TGTGCCAGCAGCCTCCGGACAGGAAGGGAGTACGAGCAGTACTTC.

This clone was seen a few times. The rearrangement links TRBV5-1 to TRBJ2-3; D may be TRBD2 (5 bases). V dropped 3 bases and J dropped 3 bases, with 20 bases sitting between them. Germline V gene lookup returns CDR1 SGHRS and CDR2 YFSETQ. The CDR3 length is 17 residues. Here the CDR3 reads CASSSSPPTRTTDTQYF. In DNA, the CDR3 is TGCGCCAGCAGCTCGAGCCCGCCCACGAGGACTACAGATACGCAGTATTTT.

In its sample, this clone was seen a few times. This chain links TRBV19 with TRBJ1-1; D might be TRBD1 (5 bases). The V and J ends lost 2 bases and 1 base respectively, with 11 bases between them. The CDR3 consists of 15 residues. Germline loops: CDR1 LNHDA, CDR2 SQIVND (reference sequence). The CDR3 sequence: CASSIIPTENTEAFF. CDR3 coding DNA: TGTGCCAGTAGTATAATTCCGACAGAGAACACTGAAGCTTTCTTT.

The chain links TRBV28 to TRBJ2-7, with D hard to call. The germline V gene encodes CDR1 MDHEN and CDR2 SYDVKM. V dropped 2 bases and J dropped 2 bases, with 10 bases sitting between them. This CDR3 comprises 14 residues. The chain's CDR3 is CASSLTASTYEQYF. For the CDR3, the DNA is TGTGCCAGCAGTTTAACAGCTAGTACCTACGAGCAGTACTTC.

This clone was seen a single time. V is TRBV28 and J is TRBJ2-2; no clear D gene. Trimming took 2 bases from V and 7 from J, leaving 8 bases between them. The CDR3 sequence is 13 residues long. CDR1 MDHEN and CDR2 SYDVKM come from the germline V gene. CDR3 in amino acids: CASSLDPYGELFF. In DNA, the CDR3 is TGTGCCAGCAGTTTAGACCCGTACGGGGAGCTGTTTTTT.

This clone was detected once. The chain employs TRBV28 and TRBJ1-5; no firm D call. Trimming removed 3 bases from V and 6 bases from J, with 6 bases in between. CDR3 length equals 12 residues. Germline V gene data show CDR1 as MDHEN and CDR2 as SYDVKM. CDR3 nucleotide sequence: TGTGCCAGCAGTTTCCCGGGTCAGCCCCAGCATTTT. This translates into CASSFPGQPQHF.